This T cell receptor beta chain was found in a study of Ad26.COV2.S vaccination and SARS-CoV-2 variants (dated by TCRdb to 2020 to 2022). For the study in its entirety: Donors in the vaccine arm were drawn from COV1001, a multicentre, randomized, double-blind, placebo-controlled phase I-IIa trial testing Ad26.COV2.S in healthy adults. Dosing of Ad26.COV2.S was intramuscular, at either 5x10^10 or 1x10^11 viral particles, delivered as one shot or as two shots spaced 56 days apart. Sequencing of the TCRbeta repertoire served to evaluate the specificity and breadth of SARS-CoV-2-reactive T cell receptors following Ad26.COV2.S vaccination. The TCR-sequenced set comprised around 32 samples: some 20 Ad26.COV2.S vaccine recipients, 5 placebo recipients and 8 SARS-CoV-2 convalescent individuals. Participants in the trial were split at random into five groups of five each, receiving low-dose or high-dose Ad26.COV2.S once or twice, or else placebo on both occasions. Investigators remained blinded to trial group allocation during experiments and outcome assessment.

The CDR3, cysteine through phenylalanine, is 15 amino acids long. The kept DNA is CDR3 alone, 45 bases in frame from the first base. From a lookup of the germline V gene, CDR1 and CDR2 are SGHRS and YFSETQ. Trimming costs V 4 bases and J 11 bases, and their ends lie 22 bases apart. Details on this clone: Its cognate antigen has yet to be identified. Base qualities are missing; no much larger clone stands one base away.

The immunoSEQ Assay was used to sequence TCRbeta CDR3 regions. After extraction, genomic DNA underwent amplification by bias-controlled multiplex PCR, followed by high-throughput sequencing. The study's own analysis went as follows. To quantify the absolute abundance of every unique TCRbeta CDR3 region, sequences were collapsed and filtered. T cell fraction was estimated by normalizing TCRbeta template counts to usable DNA, which was measured by amplifying reference genes present in all nucleated cells. Repertoire TCRs were annotated as SARS-CoV-2-specific when V gene, CDR3 amino acid sequence and J gene were exactly matched to a known reactive TCR set. The reference SARS-CoV-2 TCR set was obtained from MIRA and was filtered for enrichment in COVID-19-positive ImmuneCODE repertoires, whereby public or cross-reactive TCRs were removed. Using the MIRA antigens, annotated TCRs were further analysed by specific ORF or by position within an ORF. Breadth was defined as annotated unique rearrangements over total unique productive rearrangements; depth was the summed frequency of those rearrangements. Two-sided Wilcoxon rank-sum tests were used to compare TCR breadth between groups. As stored in TCRdb, this immuneACCESS dataset retains in-frame rearrangements with V and J assigned. A fraction of the clones does not appear; measured against another copy, unresolved V genes explain less than half of the discrepancy, and the remainder lacks a known reason. The D gene and trimming were derived from the DNA, and the V and J assignments and clone size from that table. This sample has more than 400,000 clones in its table, and 90% of those were observed once. Around 4.2% of the sample lies in the top ten.

Study-wide findings and limitations: Comparing responses between vaccine doses or regimens was not something the study was powered to do. The authors noted that total T cell responses may have been underestimated by the TCR breadth and depth analyses. Non-spike TCR breadth was comparable between vaccine and placebo recipients, consistent with the vaccine containing only spike. After vaccination, substantial breadth of spike-specific CD8+ and CD4+ T cell responses was reported. Compared with placebo recipients, Ad26.COV2.S recipients showed higher spike-specific TCR breadth (P = 0.0014).

The treatment or condition label here, explained by the study, means: around 19 received Ad26.COV2.S at low or high dose, single or two shots; 5 received placebo; per-sample allocation not given. Repertoires of vaccine and placebo recipients were sequenced from samples collected on day 63 after the first injection. Cohort 1b enrolled roughly 25 adults aged 18-55 years at a single site in Boston, USA, between 29 July and 7 August 2020. As a vaccine, Ad26.COV2.S was a replication-incompetent adenovirus type 26 vector that expressed a prefusion-stabilized SARS-CoV-2 spike protein derived from the original Wuhan strain.

This sequence originates from a person between 18 and 60 years old who received the Ad26.COV2.S COVID-19 vaccine or a placebo. The chain links TRBV5-1 with TRBJ2-1; the D region may be TRBD1 or TRBD2, each matching 7 bases equally. This sample comprised peripheral blood, obtained in a trial of Ad26.COV2.S vaccine versus placebo. The sequence in DNA is TGCGCCAGCAGCGGGGAGGGACAGCCCGGGATGAAGCAGTTCTTC. Translated, this is CASSGEGQPGMKQFF.